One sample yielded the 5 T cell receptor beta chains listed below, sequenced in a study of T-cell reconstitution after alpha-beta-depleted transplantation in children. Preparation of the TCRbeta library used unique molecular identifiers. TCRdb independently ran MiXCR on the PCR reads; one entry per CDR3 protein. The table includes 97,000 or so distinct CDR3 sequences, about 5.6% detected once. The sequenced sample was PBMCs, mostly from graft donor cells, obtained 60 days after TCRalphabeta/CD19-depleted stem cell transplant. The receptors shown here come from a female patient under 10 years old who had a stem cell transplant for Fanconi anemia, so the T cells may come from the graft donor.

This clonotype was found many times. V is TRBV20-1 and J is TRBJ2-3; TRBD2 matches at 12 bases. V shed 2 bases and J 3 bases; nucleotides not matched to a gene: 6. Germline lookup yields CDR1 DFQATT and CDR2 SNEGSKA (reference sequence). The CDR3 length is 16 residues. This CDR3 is CSARPLGLAGTDTQYF. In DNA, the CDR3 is TGCAGTGCTAGACCTTTAGGACTAGCGGGGACAGATACGCAGTATTTT.

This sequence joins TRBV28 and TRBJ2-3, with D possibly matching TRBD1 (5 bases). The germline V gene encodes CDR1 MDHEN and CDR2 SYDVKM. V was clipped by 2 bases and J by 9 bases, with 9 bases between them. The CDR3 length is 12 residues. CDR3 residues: CASSLGDRTQYF. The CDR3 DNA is TGTGCCAGCAGTTTAGGCGACAGAACGCAGTATTTT.

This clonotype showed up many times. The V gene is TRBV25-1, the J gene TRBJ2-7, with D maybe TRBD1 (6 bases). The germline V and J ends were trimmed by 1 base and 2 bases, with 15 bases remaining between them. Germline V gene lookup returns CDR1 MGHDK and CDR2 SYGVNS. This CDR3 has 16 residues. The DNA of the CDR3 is TGTGCCAGCAGTGAATCGATAACAGGGACGACCTACGAGCAGTACTTC. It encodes CASSESITGTTYEQYF.

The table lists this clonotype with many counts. The CDR3: CSARPTGDQPQHF. DNA for the CDR3: TGCAGTGCTAGACCAACAGGGGATCAGCCCCAGCATTTT. V gene TRBV20-1 combines with J gene TRBJ1-5, with 7 bases aligning to TRBD1. V dropped 2 bases and J dropped 5; count of bases not matched to a gene: 3. Germline assignment: CDR1 DFQATT and CDR2 SNEGSKA (reference sequence). CDR3 size: 13 residues.

CDR3 amino acids: CASSLLPPSLGQGIGMYVYEQYF. Written as DNA, the CDR3 is TGCGCCAGCAGCTTGCTGCCACCCTCCCTGGGACAGGGGATTGGGATGTATGTCTACGAGCAGTACTTC. The chain is built from TRBV5-1 and TRBJ2-7; the match to TRBD1 covers 10 bases. V gave up 1 base and J gave up 3 bases; unmatched junction bases: 28. The CDR3 contains 23 residues. Looked up from germline, CDR1 is SGHRS and CDR2 is YFSETQ.